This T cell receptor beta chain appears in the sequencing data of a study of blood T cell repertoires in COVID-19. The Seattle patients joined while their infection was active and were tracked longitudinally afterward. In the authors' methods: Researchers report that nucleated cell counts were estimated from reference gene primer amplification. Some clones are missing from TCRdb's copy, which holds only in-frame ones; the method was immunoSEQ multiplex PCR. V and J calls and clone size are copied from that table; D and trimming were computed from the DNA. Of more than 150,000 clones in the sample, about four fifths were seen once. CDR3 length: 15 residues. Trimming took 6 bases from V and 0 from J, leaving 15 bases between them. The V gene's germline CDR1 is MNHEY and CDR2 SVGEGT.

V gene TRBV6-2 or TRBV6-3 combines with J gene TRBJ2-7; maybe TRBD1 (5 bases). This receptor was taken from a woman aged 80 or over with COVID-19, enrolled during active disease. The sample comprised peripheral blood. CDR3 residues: CASSTHRTLSYEQYF. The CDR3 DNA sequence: TGTGCCAGCAGCACTCACAGGACGCTCTCCTACGAGCAGTACTTC.